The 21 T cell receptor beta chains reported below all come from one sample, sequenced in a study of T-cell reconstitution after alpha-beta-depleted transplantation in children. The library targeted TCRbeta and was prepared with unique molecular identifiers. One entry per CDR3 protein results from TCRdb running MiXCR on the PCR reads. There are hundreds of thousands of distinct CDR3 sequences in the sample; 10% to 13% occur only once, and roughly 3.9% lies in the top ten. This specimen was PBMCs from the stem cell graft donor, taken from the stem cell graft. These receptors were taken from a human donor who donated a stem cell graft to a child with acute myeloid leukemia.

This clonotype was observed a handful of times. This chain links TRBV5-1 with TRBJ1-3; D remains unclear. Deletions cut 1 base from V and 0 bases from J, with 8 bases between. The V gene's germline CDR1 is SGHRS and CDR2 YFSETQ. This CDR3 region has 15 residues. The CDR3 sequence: CASSLYSDSGNTIYF. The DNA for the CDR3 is TGCGCCAGCAGCTTGTATTCGGACTCTGGAAACACCATATATTTT.

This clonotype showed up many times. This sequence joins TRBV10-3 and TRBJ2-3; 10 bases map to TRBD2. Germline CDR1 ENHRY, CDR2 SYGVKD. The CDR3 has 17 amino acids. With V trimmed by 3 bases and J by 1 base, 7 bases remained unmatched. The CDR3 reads CAISDTRGTSGTDTQYF. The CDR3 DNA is TGTGCCATCAGTGATACCCGGGGGACTAGCGGCACAGATACGCAGTATTTT.

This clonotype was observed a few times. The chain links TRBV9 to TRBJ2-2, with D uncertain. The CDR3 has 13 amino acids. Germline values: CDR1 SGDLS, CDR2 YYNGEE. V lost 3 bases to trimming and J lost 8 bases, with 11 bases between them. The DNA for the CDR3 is TGTGCCAGCAGCGCCTCCCTAAGTGGGGAGCTGTTTTTT. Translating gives CASSASLSGELFF.

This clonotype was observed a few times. DNA for the CDR3: TGTGCCAGCAGCTTAAGACAGGCGAACACTGAAGCTTTCTTT. Its protein product is CASSLRQANTEAFF. The chain employs TRBV7-8 and TRBJ1-1; D possibly corresponds to TRBD1 (6 bases). Germline lookup yields CDR1 SGHVS and CDR2 FQNEAQ. Trimming left V 2 bases short and J 1 base short, with 8 bases between. There are 14 residues in the CDR3.

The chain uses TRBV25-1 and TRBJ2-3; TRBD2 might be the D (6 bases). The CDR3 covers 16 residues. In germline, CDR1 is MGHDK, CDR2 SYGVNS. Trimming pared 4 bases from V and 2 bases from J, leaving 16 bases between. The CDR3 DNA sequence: TGTGCCAGCAGTGTCCCCCGGGGCGGGACCACAGATACGCAGTATTTT. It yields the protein CASSVPRGGTTDTQYF.

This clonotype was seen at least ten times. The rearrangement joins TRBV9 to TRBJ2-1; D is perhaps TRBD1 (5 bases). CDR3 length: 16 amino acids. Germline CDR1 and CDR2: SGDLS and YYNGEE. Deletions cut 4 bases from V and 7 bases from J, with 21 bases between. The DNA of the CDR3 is TGTGCCAGCAGCCCCCGAGGCCAGGGTGGTATGAATGAGCAGTTCTTC. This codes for CASSPRGQGGMNEQFF.

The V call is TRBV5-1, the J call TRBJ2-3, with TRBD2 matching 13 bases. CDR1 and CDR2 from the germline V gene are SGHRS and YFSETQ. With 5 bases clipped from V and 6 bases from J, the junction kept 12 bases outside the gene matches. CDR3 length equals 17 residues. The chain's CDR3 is CASSPGLAGALGDTQYF. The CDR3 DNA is TGCGCCAGCAGTCCCGGACTAGCGGGAGCCCTAGGGGATACGCAGTATTTT.

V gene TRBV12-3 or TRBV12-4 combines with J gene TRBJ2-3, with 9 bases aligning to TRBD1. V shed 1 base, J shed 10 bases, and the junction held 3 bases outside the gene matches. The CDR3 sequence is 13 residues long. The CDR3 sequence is CASSLGTGDAQYF. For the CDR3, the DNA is TGTGCCAGCAGTTTAGGGACAGGGGACGCGCAGTATTTT.

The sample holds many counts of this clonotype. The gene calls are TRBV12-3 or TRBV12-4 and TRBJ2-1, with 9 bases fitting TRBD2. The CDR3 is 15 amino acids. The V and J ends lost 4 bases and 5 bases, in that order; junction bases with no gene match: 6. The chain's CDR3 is CASSSGTSFNNEQFF. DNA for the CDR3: TGTGCCAGCAGTTCCGGGACTAGCTTTAACAATGAGCAGTTCTTC.

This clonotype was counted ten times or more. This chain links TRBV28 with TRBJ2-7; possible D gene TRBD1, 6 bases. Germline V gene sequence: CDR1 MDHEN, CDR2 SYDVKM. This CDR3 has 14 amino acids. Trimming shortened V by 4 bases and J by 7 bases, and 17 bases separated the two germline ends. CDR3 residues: CASSSGTMKREQYF. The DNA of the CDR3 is TGTGCCAGCAGTTCCGGGACAATGAAGAGGGAGCAGTACTTC.

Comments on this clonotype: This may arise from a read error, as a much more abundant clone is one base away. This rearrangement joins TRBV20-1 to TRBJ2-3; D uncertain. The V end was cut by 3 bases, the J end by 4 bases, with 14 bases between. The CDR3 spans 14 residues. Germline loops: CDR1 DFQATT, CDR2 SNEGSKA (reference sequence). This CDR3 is CSARKPFSSDTQYF. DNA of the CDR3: TGCAGTGCTAGGAAGCCTTTTAGCTCAGATACGCAGTATTTT.

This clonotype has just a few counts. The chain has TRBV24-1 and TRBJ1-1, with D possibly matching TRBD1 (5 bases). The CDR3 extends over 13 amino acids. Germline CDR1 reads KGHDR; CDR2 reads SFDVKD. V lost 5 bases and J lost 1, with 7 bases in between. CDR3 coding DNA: TGTGCCACCAGTGGGGACGAGAACACTGAAGCTTTCTTT. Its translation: CATSGDENTEAFF.

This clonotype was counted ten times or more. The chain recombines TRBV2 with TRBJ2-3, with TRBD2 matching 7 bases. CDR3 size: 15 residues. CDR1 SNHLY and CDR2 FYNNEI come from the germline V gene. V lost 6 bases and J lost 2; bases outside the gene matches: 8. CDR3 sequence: CASRGRDYPTDTQYF. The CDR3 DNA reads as TGTGCCAGCAGGGGCCGGGACTATCCCACAGATACGCAGTATTTT.

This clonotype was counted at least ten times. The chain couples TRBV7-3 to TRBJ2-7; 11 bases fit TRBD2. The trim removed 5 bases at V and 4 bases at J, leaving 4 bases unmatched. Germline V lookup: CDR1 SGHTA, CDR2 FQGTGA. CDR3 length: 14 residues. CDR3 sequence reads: CASSALAGGYEQYF. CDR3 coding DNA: TGTGCCAGCAGCGCCTTAGCGGGAGGGTACGAGCAGTACTTC. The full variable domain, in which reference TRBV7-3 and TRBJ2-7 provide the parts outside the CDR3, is GAGVSQTPSNKVTEKGKYVELRCDPISGHTALYWYRQSLGQGPEFLIYFQGTGAADDSGLPNDRFFAVRPEGSVSTLKIQRTERGDSAVYLCASSALAGGYEQYFGPGTRLTVT.

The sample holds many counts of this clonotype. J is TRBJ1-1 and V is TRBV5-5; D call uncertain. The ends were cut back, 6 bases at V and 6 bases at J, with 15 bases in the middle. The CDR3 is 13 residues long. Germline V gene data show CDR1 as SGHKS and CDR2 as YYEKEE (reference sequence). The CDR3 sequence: CASIPYVGAEAFF. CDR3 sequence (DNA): TGTGCCAGCATCCCCTATGTCGGGGCTGAAGCTTTCTTT.

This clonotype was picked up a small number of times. CDR3 amino acids: CASSQRASGYQETQYF. Here the CDR3 DNA reads TGTGCCAGCAGCCAGAGGGCTAGCGGCTACCAAGAGACCCAGTACTTC. V is TRBV3-1 and J is TRBJ2-5; TRBD2 aligns across 7 bases. The V gene end was trimmed by 3 bases and the J gene end by 0 bases; junction bases not matched to a gene: 7. CDR3 length equals 16 residues. CDR1 and CDR2 (germline): LGHDT, YNNKEL (reference sequence).

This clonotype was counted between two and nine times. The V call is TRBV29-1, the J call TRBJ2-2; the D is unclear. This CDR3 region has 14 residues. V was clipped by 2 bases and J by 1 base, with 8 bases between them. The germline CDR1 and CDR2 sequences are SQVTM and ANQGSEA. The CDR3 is CSVEYVRNTGELFF. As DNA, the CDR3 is TGCAGCGTTGAATATGTCCGGAACACCGGGGAGCTGTTTTTT.

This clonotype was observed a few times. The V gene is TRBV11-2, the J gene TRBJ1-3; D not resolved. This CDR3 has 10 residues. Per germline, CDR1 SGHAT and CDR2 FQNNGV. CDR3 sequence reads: CGTVATTIYF. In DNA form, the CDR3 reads TGTGGTACAGTAGCAACAACCATATATTTT.

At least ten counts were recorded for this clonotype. DNA of the CDR3: TGCAGTGTTTCTAGCGCCCAGCGGAACGAGCAGTACTTC. Translation gives CSVSSAQRNEQYF. The genes are TRBV20-1 and TRBJ2-7; tentative D call: TRBD2 (6 bases). Germline loops: CDR1 DFQATT, CDR2 SNEGSKA (reference sequence). The ends were cut back, 7 bases at V and 5 bases at J, with 18 bases in the middle. The CDR3 totals 13 residues.

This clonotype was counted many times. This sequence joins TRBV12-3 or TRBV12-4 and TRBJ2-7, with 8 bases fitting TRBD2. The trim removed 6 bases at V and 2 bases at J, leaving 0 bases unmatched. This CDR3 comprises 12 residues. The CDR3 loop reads CASSGRAYEQYF. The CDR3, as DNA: TGTGCCAGCAGCGGGAGGGCCTACGAGCAGTACTTC.

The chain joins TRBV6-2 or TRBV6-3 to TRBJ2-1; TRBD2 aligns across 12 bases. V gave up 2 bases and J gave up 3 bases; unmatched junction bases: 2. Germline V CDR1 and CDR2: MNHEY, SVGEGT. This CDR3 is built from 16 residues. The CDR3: CASSYQGLAGYNEQFF. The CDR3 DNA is TGTGCCAGCAGTTACCAGGGACTAGCGGGCTACAATGAGCAGTTCTTC.